Listed below are T cell receptor beta chains from one sample, sequenced in a study of cytomegalovirus exposure and HLA in healthy donors. This table comes from immunoSEQ multiplex PCR, and its TCRdb copy is limited to in-frame clones, with some not included. The table records 100,000 to 150,000 clones, roughly 78% of them present only once. The specimen was PBMCs. These receptors originate from a man younger than 45 in good health and CMV-seronegative. The CDR3 runs from the conserved cysteine through the conserved F or W. A D gene is named only where the DNA matches it firmly. Clone size is not always given. Where it is, it says once, few, many or a class for expanded clones.

J gene,V gene,CDR3 length,clone size,D gene,CDR3 protein,CDR3 DNA
TRBJ2-1,TRBV10-1,13,.,TRBD1,CASSGQAYNEQFF,TGCGCCAGCTCGGGACAGGCCTACAATGAGCAGTTCTTC
TRBJ1-2,TRBV4-1,15,.,.,CASSQETGIAYGYTF,TGCGCCAGCAGCCAAGAAACAGGAATTGCATATGGCTACACCTTC
TRBJ2-7,TRBV30,17,once,.,CAWSAIGGALVSYEQYF,TGTGCCTGGAGCGCGATAGGGGGGGCACTGGTATCCTACGAGCAGTACTTC
TRBJ1-5,TRBV11-2,14,.,TRBD1,CASSSLTGNQPQHF,TGTGCCAGCAGCTCATTGACAGGGAATCAGCCCCAGCATTTT
TRBJ2-7,TRBV18,17,.,TRBD1,CASSQGPNQGAYGEQYF,TGTGCCAGCTCACAGGGCCCAAATCAGGGGGCTTACGGCGAGCAGTACTTC
TRBJ1-1,TRBV28,14,.,TRBD1,CASSLRQGGAEAFF,TGTGCCAGCAGTTTACGACAGGGGGGGGCTGAAGCTTTCTTT
TRBJ1-5,TRBV6-5,15,.,.,CASPRREDSNQPQHF,TGTGCCAGCCCACGGAGAGAGGATAGCAATCAGCCCCAGCATTTT
TRBJ1-2,TRBV5-5,15,.,.,CASSRERSEVGGYTF,TGTGCCAGCAGCCGGGAAAGGTCCGAGGTGGGTGGCTACACCTTC
TRBJ2-5,TRBV11-2,16,.,TRBD1,CASSNGQEQYQETQYF,TGTGCCAGCAGCAACGGACAGGAACAGTACCAAGAGACCCAGTACTTC
TRBJ2-5,TRBV28,16,.,TRBD1,CASSLGQGEGKETQYF,TGTGCCAGCAGTTTGGGACAGGGAGAGGGGAAAGAGACCCAGTACTTC
TRBJ2-7,TRBV6-4,15,few,TRBD1,CAGGTGQGFSYEQYF,TGTGCCGGAGGAACGGGACAGGGGTTCTCCTACGAGCAGTACTTC
TRBJ1-6,TRBV15,12,.,.,CATSRNNRPLHF,TGTGCCACCAGCAGAAATAACAGACCCCTCCACTTT
TRBJ1-2,TRBV7-8,14,.,.,CASSLSNSNYGYTF,TGTGCCAGCAGCCTTTCTAACAGCAACTATGGCTACACCTTC
TRBJ2-1,TRBV18,14,few,.,CASSPSGIPNEQFF,TGTGCCAGCTCACCATCCGGGATCCCCAATGAGCAGTTCTTC
TRBJ1-3,TRBV9,16,few,.,CASSVTMTGAGNTIYF,TGTGCCAGCAGCGTAACCATGACAGGCGCTGGAAACACCATATATTTT
TRBJ1-2,TRBV7-6,15,once,.,CASSPSGQVKAGYTF,TGTGCCAGCAGCCCTAGCGGGCAGGTAAAGGCTGGCTACACCTTC
TRBJ2-5,TRBV7-9,14,.,TRBD1,CASSFGQGVETQYF,TGTGCCAGCAGCTTCGGACAGGGGGTAGAGACCCAGTACTTC
TRBJ2-2,TRBV9,15,.,TRBD2,CASSVEGTRTGELFF,TGTGCCAGCAGCGTAGAAGGGACTAGGACCGGGGAGCTGTTTTTT
TRBJ2-2,TRBV7-3,16,.,TRBD1,CASSFTGARNTGELFF,TGTGCCAGCAGCTTCACAGGGGCTAGAAACACCGGGGAGCTGTTTTTT
TRBJ1-5,TRBV27,17,few,.,CASSFLAGTNSNQPQHF,TGTGCCAGCAGTTTCCTCGCCGGGACAAATAGCAATCAGCCCCAGCATTTT
TRBJ2-7,TRBV28,16,.,TRBD2,CASSLSSSGGRFEQYF,TGTGCCAGCAGTTTATCGTCTAGCGGGGGACGATTCGAGCAGTACTTC
TRBJ1-3,TRBV7-9,16,.,.,CSSSLAGTSSGNTIYF,TGTTCCAGCAGCTTGGCCGGGACAAGCTCTGGAAACACCATATATTTT
TRBJ1-1,TRBV6-5,13,.,.,CASSYALVGEAFF,TGTGCCAGCAGTTACGCCTTGGTCGGTGAAGCTTTCTTT
TRBJ1-5,TRBV14,12,.,TRBD1,CALGTGEQPQHF,TGTGCCTTAGGGACAGGGGAACAGCCCCAGCATTTT
TRBJ1-6,TRBV7-8,16,.,.,CASSLARGRSNSPLHF,TGTGCCAGCAGCTTAGCGCGGGGGAGAAGTAATTCACCCCTCCACTTT
TRBJ2-3,TRBV11-3,15,.,TRBD2,CASSLYGGGTDTQYF,TGTGCCAGCAGCTTGTACGGGGGGGGCACAGATACGCAGTATTTT
TRBJ2-3,TRBV2,16,.,TRBD2,CASSEIFAGGTDTQYF,TGTGCCAGCAGTGAGATCTTCGCGGGGGGCACAGATACGCAGTATTTT
TRBJ2-7,TRBV4-1,15,.,TRBD1,CASSPAGTGSYEQYF,TGCGCCAGCAGCCCAGCCGGGACAGGGTCCTACGAGCAGTACTTC
TRBJ2-1,TRBV5-1,16,.,TRBD2,CASSGSSGVSYNEQFF,TGCGCCAGCAGCGGTAGTAGCGGGGTATCCTACAATGAGCAGTTCTTC
TRBJ1-1,TRBV5-6,16,.,TRBD1,CASSLAMTGGLTEAFF,TGTGCCAGCAGCTTGGCCATGACAGGGGGCTTGACTGAAGCTTTCTTT
TRBJ2-1,TRBV10-3,15,few,TRBD2,CAISARTSDYNEQFF,TGTGCCATCAGTGCCCGGACTAGCGATTACAATGAGCAGTTCTTC
TRBJ2-1,TRBV2,14,.,.,CASALSGSYNEQFF,TGTGCCAGCGCACTCTCGGGGTCCTACAATGAGCAGTTCTTC
TRBJ2-5,TRBV6-5,13,.,.,CASSPSDSGTQYF,TGTGCCAGCAGTCCCTCGGACAGCGGGACCCAGTACTTC
TRBJ1-1,TRBV6-5,14,.,.,CASSQQMWNTEAFF,TGTGCCAGCAGTCAACAGATGTGGAACACTGAAGCTTTCTTT
TRBJ2-1,TRBV7-3,15,.,TRBD1,CASSFDRGSYNEQFF,TGTGCCAGCAGCTTTGACAGGGGGTCCTACAATGAGCAGTTCTTC
TRBJ1-4,TRBV27,15,few,.,CASSAQGAGNEKLFF,TGTGCCAGCAGTGCTCAGGGTGCCGGTAATGAAAAACTGTTTTTT
TRBJ1-2,TRBV6-5,15,.,.,CASSPRGRGPYGYTF,TGTGCCAGCAGTCCCCGGGGCAGGGGTCCCTATGGCTACACCTTC
TRBJ1-5,TRBV28,20,.,.,CATRTPSRGVATYSNQPQHF,TGTGCCACCAGAACCCCCAGCAGGGGCGTAGCCACATATAGCAATCAGCCCCAGCATTTT
TRBJ2-3,TRBV4-2,18,few,TRBD2,CASSQAPPGRGYSDTQYF,TGTGCCAGCAGCCAAGCCCCCCCTGGGCGGGGGTACTCAGATACGCAGTATTTT
TRBJ1-1,TRBV6-5,15,.,TRBD1,CASSYLGDRGTEAFF,TGTGCCAGCAGTTACCTGGGGGACAGGGGCACTGAAGCTTTCTTT
TRBJ2-1,TRBV6-4,14,medium-sized,.,CASSEVGSSDEQFF,TGTGCCAGCAGCGAGGTGGGTAGCTCGGATGAGCAGTTCTTC
TRBJ1-5,TRBV6-1,16,.,.,CASSESAGWSNQPQHF,TGTGCCAGCAGTGAATCGGCAGGGTGGAGCAATCAGCCCCAGCATTTT
TRBJ2-5,TRBV28,15,.,.,CASSANTGTQETQYF,TGTGCCAGCAGTGCGAATACAGGGACCCAAGAGACCCAGTACTTC
TRBJ2-2,TRBV7-2,14,.,.,CASSLSGGAGELFF,TGTGCCAGCAGCTTGTCTGGCGGGGCCGGGGAGCTGTTTTTT
TRBJ1-4,TRBV25-1,15,.,.,CASSVGVSTNEKLFF,TGTGCCAGCAGTGTAGGGGTCTCAACTAATGAAAAACTGTTTTTT
TRBJ1-6,TRBV5-4,15,.,.,CASSSFSSYNSPLHF,TGTGCCAGCAGCTCCTTTAGCTCCTATAATTCACCCCTCCACTTT
TRBJ2-2,TRBV29-1,15,.,.,CSVEDSQGGTGELFF,TGCAGCGTTGAAGATTCCCAGGGTGGCACCGGGGAGCTGTTTTTT
TRBJ1-5,TRBV6-6,16,.,.,CASSYSLTNSNQPQHF,TGTGCCAGCAGTTACTCGTTAACAAATAGCAATCAGCCCCAGCATTTT
TRBJ1-2,TRBV5-1,14,.,TRBD1,CASSPTGVNYGYTF,TGCGCCAGCAGCCCGACAGGGGTTAACTATGGCTACACCTTC
TRBJ1-1,TRBV6-5,15,.,TRBD1,CASRLFTPGQGEAFF,TGTGCCAGCAGACTTTTTACCCCGGGACAGGGTGAAGCTTTCTTT